This TCR beta chain was documented in a study of shared clonotypes between healthy human individuals. Whole-study findings and limits: Sharing across a few donors was seen in about 5% of naive CD4 clonotypes. Clonotypes shared by all four sorted-subset donors had higher generation probabilities than non-shared clonotypes.

To note about this clone: Its antigen is still unknown.

The repertoire was sequenced with immunoSEQ multiplex PCR; TCRdb's copy has only in-frame clones and lacks some. The sample yields about 2.4 million clones, approximately 93% seen once. V dropped 3 bases and J dropped 9; count of bases not matched to a gene: 7. This CDR3 is built from 14 residues. Germline assignment: CDR1 SGHNT and CDR2 YYREEE (reference sequence). J is TRBJ2-2 and V is TRBV5-4; TRBD1 matches 8 bases. The sequence was collected from a man aged 18 to 29 in good health. Some clones in this sample may be carry-over from other donors' samples. Material: naive CD4+ T cells from PBMCs. Subset given: CD45RA+ positively selected. The CDR3 DNA follows: TGTGCCAGCAGCTCAGACAGGGGATCGCGGGAGCTGTTTTTT. This codes for CASSSDRGSRELFF.